This TCR beta chain emerged from a study of blood T cell repertoires in COVID-19. The data were produced by immunoSEQ multiplex PCR, yet TCRdb's version contains in-frame clones alone and is incomplete. The sample consists of over 150,000 clones, 84% of them appearing once. From germline, CDR1 is MGHRA and CDR2 YSYEKL. The CDR3 loop spans 16 amino acids. V lost 4 bases and J 0 bases, leaving 13 bases between the germline ends. The sequencing input was peripheral blood. The V and J genes are TRBV4-1 and TRBJ1-3; tentatively, D is TRBD1 (5 bases). This receptor was obtained from a human donor in a cohort sampled during active COVID-19. DNA of the CDR3: TGCGCCAGCAGCCTATCCCACAGGAGCTCTGGAAACACCATATATTTT. Translation: CASSLSHRSSGNTIYF.